The 27 T cell receptor beta chains in this list originate from one sample, sequenced in a study of a mutant IDH1 vaccine in newly diagnosed glioma. The assay was immunoSEQ multiplex PCR, and TCRdb's table has in-frame clones only and misses some. This sample has some 48,000 clones; 70% to 85% occur once, and the top ten carry roughly 6.2%. These receptors' targets are unknown. Time point noted: week 35, safety follow-up. Every vaccination contained 300 ug of the mutant IDH1 20-mer peptide and was paired with topical imiquimod. Sequenced here: PBMCs, sampled from a glioma patient whose treatment included an IDH1 peptide vaccine. The receptors were sampled from a man in his forties or fifties with glioma.

The V and J genes are TRBV5-6 and TRBJ1-4; possibly TRBD1 for D (6 bases). V was pared by 6 bases and J by 0 bases, with 21 bases between. The germline V gene has CDR1 SGHDT and CDR2 YYEEEE. The CDR3 runs 18 residues. Here the CDR3 DNA reads TGTGCCAGCACAGGAAGGTGGGAAACAGGGACAACTAATGAAAAACTGTTTTTT. Its protein product is CASTGRWETGTTNEKLFF.

This clone has only one observation. The rearrangement joins TRBV9 to TRBJ2-5; 7 nucleotides agree with TRBD1. The CDR3 contains 13 residues. Trimming removed 5 bases from V and 5 bases from J; junction bases left unmatched: 6. Germline V CDR1 and CDR2: SGDLS, YYNGEE. As DNA, the CDR3 is TGTGCCAGCAGGCGACAGGGTTCGGAGACCCAGTACTTC. Amino acids: CASRRQGSETQYF.

This rearrangement joins TRBV7-9 to TRBJ2-1, with D tentatively TRBD2 (5 bases). Germline V gives CDR1 SEHNR, CDR2 FQNEAQ (reference sequence). The CDR3 loop spans 13 amino acids. V shed 3 bases and J shed 4 bases, with 7 bases lying between them. The CDR3 coding sequence is TGTGCCAGCAGCTTGAGGGAATACAATGAGCAGTTCTTC. Its protein is CASSLREYNEQFF.

The chain joins TRBV6-6 to TRBJ2-7; no reliable D call. Trimming removed 5 bases from V and 3 bases from J, with 14 bases in between. CDR3 length: 14 residues. Germline values: CDR1 MNHNY, CDR2 SVGAGI (reference sequence). CDR3 region: CASSQLGQNYEQYF. The CDR3 region has the DNA TGTGCCAGCAGTCAACTCGGGCAGAACTACGAGCAGTACTTC.

V and J are TRBV5-1 and TRBJ1-1; TRBD1 might be the D (5 bases). Trimming removed 3 bases from V and 2 bases from J, with 14 bases in between. From germline, CDR1 is SGHRS and CDR2 YFSETQ. The CDR3 length is 15 residues. CDR3 sequence reads: CASSWTGTGNTEAFF. The CDR3 DNA sequence: TGCGCCAGCAGCTGGACCGGGACGGGTAACACTGAAGCTTTCTTT.

The V and J genes are TRBV2 and TRBJ2-3; TRBD1 might be the D (7 bases). This CDR3 has 13 residues. CDR1 SNHLY and CDR2 FYNNEI come from the germline V gene. V was cut by 10 bases and J by 4 bases, with 15 bases left in between. In DNA form, the CDR3 reads TGTGCCACTACAGGGGAGGTATCAGATACGCAGTATTTT. This codes for CATTGEVSDTQYF. Full variable domain (rest looked up from reference TRBV2 and TRBJ2-3): EPEVTQTPSHQVTQMGQEVILRCVPISNHLYFYWYRQILGQKVEFLVSFYNNEISEKSEIFDDQFSVERPDGSNFTLKIRSTKLEDSAMYFCATTGEVSDTQYFGPGTRLTVL.

This chain uses TRBV5-6 with TRBJ2-5; D may match TRBD1 or TRBD2 (5 bases each). The CDR3 runs 16 residues. Germline-derived CDR1 and CDR2 are SGHDT and YYEEEE. V was cut by 1 base and J by 2 bases, with 15 bases left in between. Here the CDR3 reads CASSLSRGVRQETQYF. DNA of the CDR3: TGTGCCAGCAGCTTGTCCAGAGGGGTTCGGCAAGAGACCCAGTACTTC.

The rearrangement uses TRBV5-6 and TRBJ2-7; 7 bases map to TRBD2. The CDR3 is made up of 15 amino acids. The V segment lost 4 bases and the J segment 2 bases; nucleotides outside the gene matches: 9. The germline gives CDR1 SGHDT, CDR2 YYEEEE. CDR3 nucleotide sequence: TGTGCCAGCAGCGTTAGGGAGGGCGCAGCCTACGAGCAGTACTTC. Its translation: CASSVREGAAYEQYF.

As regards this clone: Mismatch with germline at one junction end may stem from a read error. The rearrangement links TRBV6-5 to TRBJ1-5; TRBD1 might be the D (5 bases). The germline V gene has CDR1 MNHEY and CDR2 SVGAGI. The CDR3 is 14 residues long. The CDR3 region is CASSYAGTGEPQHF. CDR3 nucleotide sequence: TGTGCCAGTAGTTACGCGGGGACCGGCGAGCCCCAGCATTTT.

This clone was seen a handful of times. This rearrangement joins TRBV5-6 to TRBJ1-2; D is undetermined. Trimming shortened V by 4 bases and J by 5 bases, and 6 bases separated the two germline ends. Germline V gene lookup returns CDR1 SGHDT and CDR2 YYEEEE. There are 11 residues in the CDR3. The CDR3 region has the DNA TGTGCCAGCAGCCGGGAGTATGGCTACACCTTC. Its translation: CASSREYGYTF.

V and J are TRBV5-1 and TRBJ1-2, with a possible D match to TRBD1 (6 bases). Germline CDR1 SGHRS, CDR2 YFSETQ. V shed 5 bases and J shed 8 bases, with 16 bases lying between them. This CDR3 is built from 13 residues. The CDR3 DNA sequence: TGCGCCAGCAGGGCACAGGGATCTGACGGCTACACCTTC. Translation gives CASRAQGSDGYTF.

This rearrangement joins TRBV6-4 to TRBJ2-2; no definite D call. Deletions cut 2 bases from V and 6 bases from J, with 7 bases between. The CDR3 is made up of 13 amino acids. Germline values: CDR1 MRHNA, CDR2 SNTAGT. The CDR3 protein is CASSDQQAGELFF. Here the CDR3 DNA reads TGTGCCAGCAGTGACCAGCAGGCCGGGGAGCTGTTTTTT.

This chain connects TRBV27 to TRBJ2-7; 10 positions agree with TRBD1. The CDR3 totals 15 residues. With 4 bases clipped from V and 3 bases from J, the junction kept 6 bases outside the gene matches. CDR1 and CDR2 (germline): MNHEY, SMNVEV (reference sequence). The CDR3 protein is CASSSPGQGYYEQYF. As DNA, the CDR3 is TGTGCCAGCAGTTCCCCGGGACAGGGGTACTACGAGCAGTACTTC.

This chain links TRBV6-5 with TRBJ1-1; TRBD1 might be the D (6 bases). This CDR3 comprises 14 residues. Germline values: CDR1 MNHEY, CDR2 SVGAGI. V shed 2 bases and J shed 5 bases, with 12 bases lying between them. CDR3 region: CASSYVDRKTEAFF. The CDR3 DNA reads TGTGCCAGCAGTTACGTAGACAGGAAGACTGAAGCTTTCTTT.

J is TRBJ2-7 and V is TRBV29-1, with TRBD1 identical over 10 bases. CDR1 and CDR2 from the germline V gene are SQVTM and ANQGSEA. V trimming: 7 bases; J trimming: 2 bases; junction bases outside the gene matches: 2. The length of the CDR3 is 12 residues. The CDR3 region has the DNA TGCAGCGCGGGACAGGGGACCTACGAGCAGTACTTC. Encoded protein: CSAGQGTYEQYF.

The chain couples TRBV5-1 to TRBJ1-3; 8 bases are a match to TRBD1. J was trimmed by 3 bases and V by 4 bases; bases with no gene match: 9. CDR3 length equals 16 residues. Germline V lookup: CDR1 SGHRS, CDR2 YFSETQ. CDR3 bases: TGCGCCAGCAGCGCCGAATGGACAGGGTTTGGAAACACCATATATTTT. This codes for CASSAEWTGFGNTIYF.

The genes are TRBV5-4 and TRBJ1-4; the D is unclear. Germline V gene lookup returns CDR1 SGHNT and CDR2 YYREEE (reference sequence). Trimming shortened V by 4 bases and J by 4 bases, and 8 bases separated the two germline ends. The CDR3 is 13 amino acids. This CDR3 reads CASSVGGNEKLFF. In nucleotides, the CDR3 is TGTGCCAGCAGCGTAGGCGGTAATGAAAAACTGTTTTTT. Using reference TRBV5-4 and TRBJ1-4 for the parts outside the CDR3, the full variable domain is ETGVTQSPTHLIKTRGQQVTLRCSSQSGHNTVSWYQQALGQGPQFIFQYYREEENGRGNFPPRFSGLQFPNYSSELNVNALELDDSALYLCASSVGGNEKLFFGSGTQLSVL.

This clone was counted a single time. CDR3 residues: CASSQPYAGSSYNEQFF. DNA for the CDR3: TGTGCCAGCAGCCAACCCTACGCGGGGAGCTCCTACAATGAGCAGTTCTTC. J is TRBJ2-1 and V is TRBV4-2, with D possibly being TRBD2 (6 bases). The CDR3 loop spans 17 amino acids. Germline V lookup: CDR1 LGHNA, CDR2 YNFKEQ. V gave up 2 bases and J gave up 0 bases, with 14 bases separating them.

The rearrangement links TRBV7-9 to TRBJ1-6; tentatively, D is TRBD1 (6 bases). Germline V gene lookup returns CDR1 SEHNR and CDR2 FQNEAQ (reference sequence). The CDR3 loop spans 15 amino acids. The germline V and J ends were trimmed by 2 bases and 6 bases, with 11 bases remaining between them. The CDR3 DNA reads TGTGCCAGCAGCTTATCGGGCAGGGGTAATTCACCCCTCCACTTT. Translating gives CASSLSGRGNSPLHF. Filled out from reference TRBV7-9 and TRBJ1-6, the complete variable domain reads DTGVSQNPRHKITKRGQNVTFRCDPISEHNRLYWYRQTLGQGPEFLTYFQNEAQLEKSRLLSDRFSAERPKGSFSTLEIQRTEQGDSAMYLCASSLSGRGNSPLHFGNGTRLTVT.

This rearrangement joins TRBV7-9 to TRBJ1-6; D uncertain. There are 14 residues in the CDR3. V lost 7 bases, J lost 2 bases, and 9 bases lay in between. CDR1 is SEHNR and CDR2 is FQNEAQ in the germline V gene (reference sequence). CDR3 amino acids: CASTGDTYNSPLHF. The CDR3 DNA sequence: TGTGCCAGCACCGGGGATACCTATAATTCACCCCTCCACTTT.

V usage is TRBV6-1 and J usage is TRBJ1-5, with a tentative D call TRBD1 (6 bases). With 6 bases removed from V and 3 bases from J, the gap between germline ends came to 15 bases. Germline V CDR1 and CDR2: MNHNS, SASEGT. The CDR3 sequence is 15 residues long. CDR3: CASRANRAPNQPQHF. The CDR3 DNA follows: TGTGCCAGCAGAGCGAACAGGGCCCCCAATCAGCCCCAGCATTTT.

This chain links TRBV30 with TRBJ2-5, with TRBD1 matching over 8 bases. The V gene end was trimmed by 2 bases and the J gene end by 5 bases; junction bases not matched to a gene: 1. This CDR3 has 12 residues. Germline assignment: CDR1 GTSNPN and CDR2 SVGIG (reference sequence). The CDR3 loop reads CAWSRQGETQYF. CDR3 coding DNA: TGTGCCTGGAGTAGACAGGGGGAGACCCAGTACTTC. The complete variable domain, with remaining parts taken from reference TRBV30 and TRBJ2-5, reads SQTIHQWPATLVQPVGSPLSLECTVEGTSNPNLYWYRQAAGRGLQLLFYSVGIGQISSEVPQNLSASRPQDRQFILSSKKLLLSDSGFYLCAWSRQGETQYFGPGTRLLVL.

The genes are TRBV7-9 and TRBJ2-1, with 9 bases aligning to TRBD1. The CDR3 consists of 15 residues. Germline V gene lookup returns CDR1 SEHNR and CDR2 FQNEAQ (reference sequence). V lost 5 bases to trimming and J lost 2 bases; unmatched junction nucleotides: 4. CDR3 sequence reads: CASSQRTGAYNEQFF. DNA of the CDR3: TGTGCCAGCAGCCAACGGACAGGGGCCTACAATGAGCAGTTCTTC.

There are a few counts of this clone. This sequence joins TRBV27 and TRBJ1-4, with a possible D match to TRBD1 (6 bases). In germline, CDR1 is MNHEY, CDR2 SMNVEV (reference sequence). Between the trimmed V and J ends, which lost 6 bases and 4 bases, there was a span of 15 bases. The CDR3 is 15 amino acids. The CDR3 coding sequence is TGTGCCAGCAGCCGTAGGGGGGACGTTAATGAAAAACTGTTTTTT. The encoded protein is CASSRRGDVNEKLFF.

The J gene is TRBJ2-5, the V gene TRBV2; D is unresolved. The CDR3 is 12 amino acids. The germline CDR1 and CDR2 sequences are SNHLY and FYNNEI. The V end lost 6 bases, the J end lost 4 bases, and 9 bases lay between the germline ends. The CDR3 loop is CASRDFGETQYF. Written as DNA, the CDR3 is TGTGCCAGCAGAGACTTCGGAGAGACCCAGTACTTC.

The chain uses TRBV7-9 and TRBJ1-5; a weak D match, TRBD1 (5 bases). This CDR3 spans 17 amino acids. Trimming cost V 0 bases and J 0 bases, with 12 bases left between them. Germline lookup yields CDR1 SEHNR and CDR2 FQNEAQ (reference sequence). This CDR3 is CASSLAGVRDSNQPQHF. In DNA form, the CDR3 reads TGTGCCAGCAGCTTAGCGGGGGTCAGAGATAGCAATCAGCCCCAGCATTTT.

This sequence joins TRBV6-1 and TRBJ2-2; D gene uncertain. The germline gives CDR1 MNHNS, CDR2 SASEGT. CDR3 length: 13 amino acids. V gave up 8 bases and J gave up 1 base, with 8 bases separating them. CDR3 residues: CASPTENTGELFF. The CDR3 DNA is TGTGCCAGCCCTACAGAGAACACCGGGGAGCTGTTTTTT.